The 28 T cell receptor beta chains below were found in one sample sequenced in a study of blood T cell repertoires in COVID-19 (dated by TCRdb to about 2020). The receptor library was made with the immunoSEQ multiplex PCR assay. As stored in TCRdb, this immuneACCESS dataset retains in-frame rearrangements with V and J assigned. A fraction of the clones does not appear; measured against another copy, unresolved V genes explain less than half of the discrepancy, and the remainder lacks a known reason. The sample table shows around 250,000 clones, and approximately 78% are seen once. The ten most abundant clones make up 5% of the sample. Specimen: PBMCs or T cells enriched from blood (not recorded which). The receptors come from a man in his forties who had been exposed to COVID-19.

The CDR3 protein is CATEGHTTDTQYF. CDR3 nucleotides: TGTGCCACAGAGGGTCACACGACAGATACGCAGTATTTT. V and J are TRBV24-1 and TRBJ2-3, with D maybe TRBD2 (5 bases). Trimming removed 10 bases at V and 3 bases at J, with 13 bases between. Germline V lookup: CDR1 KGHDR, CDR2 SFDVKD. The CDR3 runs 13 residues.

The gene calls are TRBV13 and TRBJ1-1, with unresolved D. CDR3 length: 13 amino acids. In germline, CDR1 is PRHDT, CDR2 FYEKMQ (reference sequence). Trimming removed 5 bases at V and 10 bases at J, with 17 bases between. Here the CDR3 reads CASSRNGQDVAFF. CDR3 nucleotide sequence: TGTGCCAGCAGCCGAAATGGGCAGGATGTAGCTTTCTTT.

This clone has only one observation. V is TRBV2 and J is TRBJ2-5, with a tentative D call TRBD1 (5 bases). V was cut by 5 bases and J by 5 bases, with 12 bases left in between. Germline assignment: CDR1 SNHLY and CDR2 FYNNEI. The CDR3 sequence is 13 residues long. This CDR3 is CASSSREEETQYF. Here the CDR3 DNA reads TGTGCCAGCAGTAGCAGGGAAGAGGAGACCCAGTACTTC.

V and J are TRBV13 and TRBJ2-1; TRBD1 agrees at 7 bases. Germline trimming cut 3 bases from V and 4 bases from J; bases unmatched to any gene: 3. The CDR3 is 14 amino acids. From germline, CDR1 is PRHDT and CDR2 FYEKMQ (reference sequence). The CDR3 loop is CASSLGQTYNEQFF. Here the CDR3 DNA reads TGTGCCAGCAGCTTGGGACAGACATACAATGAGCAGTTCTTC.

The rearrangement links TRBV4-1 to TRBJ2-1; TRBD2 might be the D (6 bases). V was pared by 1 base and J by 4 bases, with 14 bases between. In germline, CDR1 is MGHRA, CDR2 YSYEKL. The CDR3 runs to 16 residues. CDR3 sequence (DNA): TGCGCCAGCAGCCAAGGCCCAGCGGCGGGATACAATGAGCAGTTCTTC. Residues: CASSQGPAAGYNEQFF.

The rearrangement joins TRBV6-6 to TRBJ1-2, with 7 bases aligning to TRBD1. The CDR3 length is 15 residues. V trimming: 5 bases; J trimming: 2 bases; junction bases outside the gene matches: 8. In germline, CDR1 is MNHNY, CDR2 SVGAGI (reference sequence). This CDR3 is CASSDRQGENYGYTF. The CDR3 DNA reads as TGTGCCAGCAGTGATCGACAGGGCGAAAACTATGGCTACACCTTC.

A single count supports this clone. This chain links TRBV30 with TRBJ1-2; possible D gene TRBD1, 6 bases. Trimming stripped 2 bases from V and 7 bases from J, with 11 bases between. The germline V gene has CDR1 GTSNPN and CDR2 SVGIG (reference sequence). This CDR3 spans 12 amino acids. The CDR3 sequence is CAWSTGNPGYTF. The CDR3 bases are TGTGCCTGGAGTACAGGGAACCCTGGCTACACCTTC. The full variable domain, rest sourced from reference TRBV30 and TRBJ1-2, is SQTIHQWPATLVQPVGSPLSLECTVEGTSNPNLYWYRQAAGRGLQLLFYSVGIGQISSEVPQNLSASRPQDRQFILSSKKLLLSDSGFYLCAWSTGNPGYTFGSGTRLTVV.

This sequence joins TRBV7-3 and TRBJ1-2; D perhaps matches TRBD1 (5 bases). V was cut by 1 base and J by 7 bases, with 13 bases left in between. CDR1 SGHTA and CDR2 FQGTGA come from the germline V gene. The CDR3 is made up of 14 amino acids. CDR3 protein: CASSLSKSRGGYTF. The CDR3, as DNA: TGTGCCAGCAGCTTAAGCAAATCAAGGGGTGGCTACACCTTC.

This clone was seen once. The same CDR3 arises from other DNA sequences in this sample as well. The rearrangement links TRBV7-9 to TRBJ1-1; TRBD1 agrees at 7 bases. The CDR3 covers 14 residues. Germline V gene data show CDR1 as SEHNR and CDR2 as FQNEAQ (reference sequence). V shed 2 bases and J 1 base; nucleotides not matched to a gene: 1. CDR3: CASSLRQGNTEAFF. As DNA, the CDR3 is TGTGCCAGCAGCTTAAGACAGGGGAACACTGAAGCTTTCTTT.

The CDR3 DNA follows: TGCAGTGCTACAGGCCAAGAGACCCAGTACTTC. Its translation is CSATGQETQYF. J is TRBJ2-5 and V is TRBV20-1, with D hard to call. Trimming stripped 4 bases from V and 1 base from J, with 4 bases between. CDR3 size: 11 residues. The germline V gene has CDR1 DFQATT and CDR2 SNEGSKA (reference sequence).

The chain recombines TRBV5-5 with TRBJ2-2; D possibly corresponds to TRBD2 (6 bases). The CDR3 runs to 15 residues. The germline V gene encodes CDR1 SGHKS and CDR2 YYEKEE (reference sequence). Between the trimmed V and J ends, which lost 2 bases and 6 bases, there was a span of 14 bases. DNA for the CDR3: TGTGCCAGCAGCTTCTTCGGCGGGACGGCCGGGGAGCTGTTTTTT. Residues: CASSFFGGTAGELFF.

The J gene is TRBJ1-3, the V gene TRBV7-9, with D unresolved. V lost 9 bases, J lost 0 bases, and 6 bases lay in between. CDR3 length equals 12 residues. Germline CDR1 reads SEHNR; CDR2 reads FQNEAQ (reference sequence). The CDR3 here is CASTVSGNTIYF. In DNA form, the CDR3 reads TGTGCCAGTACAGTCTCTGGAAACACCATATATTTT.

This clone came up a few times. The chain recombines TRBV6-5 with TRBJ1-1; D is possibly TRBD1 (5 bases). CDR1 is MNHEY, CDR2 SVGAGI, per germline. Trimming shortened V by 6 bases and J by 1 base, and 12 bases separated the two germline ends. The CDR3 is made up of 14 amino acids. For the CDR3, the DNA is TGTGCCAGCAGCGACAGAACAGGGAACACTGAAGCTTTCTTT. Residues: CASSDRTGNTEAFF.

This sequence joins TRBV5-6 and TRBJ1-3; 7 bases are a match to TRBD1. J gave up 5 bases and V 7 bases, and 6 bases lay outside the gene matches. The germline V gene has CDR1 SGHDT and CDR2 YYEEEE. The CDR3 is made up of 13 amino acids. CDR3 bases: TGTGCCAGCTGGGGACAGTCTCGAAACACCATATATTTT. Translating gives CASWGQSRNTIYF.

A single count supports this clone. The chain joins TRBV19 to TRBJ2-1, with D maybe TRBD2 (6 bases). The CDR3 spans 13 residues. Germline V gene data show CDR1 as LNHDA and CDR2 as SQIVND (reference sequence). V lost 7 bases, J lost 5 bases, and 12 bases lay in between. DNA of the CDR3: TGTGCCAGTATCGGAATAGCGGACAATGAGCAGTTCTTC. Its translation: CASIGIADNEQFF.

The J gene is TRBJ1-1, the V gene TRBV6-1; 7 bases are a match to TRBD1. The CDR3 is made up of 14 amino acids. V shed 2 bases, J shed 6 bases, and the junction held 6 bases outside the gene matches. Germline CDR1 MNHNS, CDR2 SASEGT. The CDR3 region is CASSERQGRSEAFF. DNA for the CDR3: TGTGCCAGCAGTGAACGACAGGGTCGTTCTGAAGCTTTCTTT.

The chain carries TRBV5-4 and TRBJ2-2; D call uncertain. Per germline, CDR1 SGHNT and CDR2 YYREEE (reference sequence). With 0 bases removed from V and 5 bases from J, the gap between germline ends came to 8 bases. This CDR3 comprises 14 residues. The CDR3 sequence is CASSLGRRTGELFF. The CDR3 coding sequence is TGTGCCAGCAGCTTGGGTCGGAGAACCGGGGAGCTGTTTTTT.

CDR3 loop: CAWSVGGSGEKLFF. CDR3 DNA sequence: TGTGCCTGGAGTGTTGGAGGGTCAGGTGAAAAACTGTTTTTT. This rearrangement joins TRBV30 to TRBJ1-4; D remains ambiguous. The CDR3 contains 14 residues. Trimming removed 0 bases at V and 7 bases at J, with 12 bases between. Looked up from germline, CDR1 is GTSNPN and CDR2 is SVGIG (reference sequence).

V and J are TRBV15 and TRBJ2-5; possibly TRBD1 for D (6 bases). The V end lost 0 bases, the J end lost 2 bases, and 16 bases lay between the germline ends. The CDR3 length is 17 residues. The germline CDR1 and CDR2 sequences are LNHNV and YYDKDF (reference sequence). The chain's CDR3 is CATSRDSGARTQETQYF. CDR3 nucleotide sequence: TGTGCCACCAGCAGAGATTCAGGGGCCAGAACGCAAGAGACCCAGTACTTC.

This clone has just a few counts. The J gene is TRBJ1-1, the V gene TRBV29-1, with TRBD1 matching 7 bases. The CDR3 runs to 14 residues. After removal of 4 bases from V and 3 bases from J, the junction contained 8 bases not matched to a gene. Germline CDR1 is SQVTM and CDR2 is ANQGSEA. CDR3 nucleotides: TGCAGCGTTGGGGACAGTACGAGACACACTGAAGCTTTCTTT. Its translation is CSVGDSTRHTEAFF.

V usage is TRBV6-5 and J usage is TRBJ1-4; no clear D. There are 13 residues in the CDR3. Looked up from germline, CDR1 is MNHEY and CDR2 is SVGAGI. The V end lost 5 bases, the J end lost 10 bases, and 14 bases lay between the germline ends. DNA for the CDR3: TGTGCCAGCAGTACCCCGGGATCGGGAAAACTGTTTTTT. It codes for CASSTPGSGKLFF.

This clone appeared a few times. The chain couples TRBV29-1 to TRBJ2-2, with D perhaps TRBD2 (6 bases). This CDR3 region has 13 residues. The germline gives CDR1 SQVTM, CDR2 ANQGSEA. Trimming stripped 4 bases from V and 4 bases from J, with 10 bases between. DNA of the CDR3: TGCAGCGTTGGGGCGACTAGCACCGGGGAGCTGTTTTTT. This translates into CSVGATSTGELFF.

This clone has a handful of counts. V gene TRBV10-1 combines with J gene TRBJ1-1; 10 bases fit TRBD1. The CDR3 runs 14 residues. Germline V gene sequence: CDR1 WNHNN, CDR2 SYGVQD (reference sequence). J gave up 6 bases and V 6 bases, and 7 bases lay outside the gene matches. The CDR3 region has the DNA TGCGCCAGCAGCCCCGGGACAGGGGTCCCTGAAGCTTTCTTT. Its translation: CASSPGTGVPEAFF.

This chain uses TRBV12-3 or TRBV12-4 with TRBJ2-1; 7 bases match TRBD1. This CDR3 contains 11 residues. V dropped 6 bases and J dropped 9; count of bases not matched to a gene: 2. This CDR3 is CASSHRGEQFF. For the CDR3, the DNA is TGTGCCAGCAGCCACAGGGGTGAGCAGTTCTTC.

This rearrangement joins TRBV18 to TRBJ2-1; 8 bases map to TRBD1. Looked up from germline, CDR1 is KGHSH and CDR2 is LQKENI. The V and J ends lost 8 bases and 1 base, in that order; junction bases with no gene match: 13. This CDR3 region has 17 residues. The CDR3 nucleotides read TGTGCCAGCACGGGACAGGCCATGCAACTTTCCTACAATGAGCAGTTCTTC. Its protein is CASTGQAMQLSYNEQFF.

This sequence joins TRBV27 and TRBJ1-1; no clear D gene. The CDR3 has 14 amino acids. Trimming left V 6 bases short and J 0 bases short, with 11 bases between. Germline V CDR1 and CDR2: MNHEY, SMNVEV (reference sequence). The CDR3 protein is CASSSVELNTEAFF. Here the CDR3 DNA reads TGTGCCAGCAGCAGCGTTGAATTGAACACTGAAGCTTTCTTT.

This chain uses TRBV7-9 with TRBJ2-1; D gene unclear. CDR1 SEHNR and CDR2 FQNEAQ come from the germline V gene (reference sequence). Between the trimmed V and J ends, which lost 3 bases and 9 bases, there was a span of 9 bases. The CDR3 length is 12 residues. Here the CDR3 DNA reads TGTGCCAGCAGCTTGACTGTAGGTGAGCAGTTCTTC. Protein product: CASSLTVGEQFF.

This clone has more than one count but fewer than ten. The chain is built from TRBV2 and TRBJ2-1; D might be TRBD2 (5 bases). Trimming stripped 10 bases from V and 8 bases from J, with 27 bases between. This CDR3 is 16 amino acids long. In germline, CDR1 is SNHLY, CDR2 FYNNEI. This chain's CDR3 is CATPSGAEMNFDEQFF. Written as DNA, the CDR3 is TGTGCCACCCCTAGTGGAGCGGAAATGAACTTTGATGAGCAGTTCTTC.